This TCR beta chain was sequenced in a study of blood T cell repertoires in COVID-19. Study information: Cohort 3 donors were reported recovered after two negative PCRs, clearance, or symptom resolution.

The study drew participants aged about 18 to 89 years from roughly 25 US areas. Participants had their cohort set by participant-reported clinical history. This clone has only one observation. In the original workflow: For nucleated cells, counts were estimated from reference gene primer amplification. Method: immunoSEQ multiplex PCR; TCRdb's copy keeps in-frame clones and lacks some. Clonal size and the V and J genes are those of that table, whereas D and trimming came from the DNA. This sample has under 400,000 clones, with approximately 89% found just once. Deletions cut 6 bases from V and 4 bases from J, with 15 bases between. The germline CDR1 and CDR2 sequences are MNHEY and SMNVEV (reference sequence). This CDR3 is built from 14 residues.

This chain uses TRBV27 with TRBJ1-2; D uncertain. The origin of this receptor is a man aged 35-49 years in a cohort exposed to, infected with or recovered from COVID-19 (not recorded which). Specimen: PBMCs or T cells enriched from blood (not recorded which). The CDR3 nucleotides are TGTGCCAGCAGACCATACAGAGACCTCTATGGCTACACCTTC. Protein sequence: CASRPYRDLYGYTF.